This TCR beta chain stems from a study of blood T cell repertoires in COVID-19. About the research overall: Samples came from the United States, Italy and Spain, spanning acute and convalescent COVID-19.

Participant reports of clinical history set cohort assignment. Two negative PCRs, clearance, or symptom resolution had been documented for recovered Cohort 3 donors. This CDR3 has 15 residues. Between the trimmed V and J ends, which lost 0 bases and 6 bases, there was a span of 11 bases. Germline-derived CDR1 and CDR2 are LGHDT and YNNKEL (reference sequence). In the original analysis: Using reference gene primer amplification, nucleated cell counts were estimated. TCRdb's copy holds only in-frame clones and misses some; the assay was immunoSEQ multiplex PCR. The DNA gave D and trimming, while V, J and clone size come from that table. The data contain approximately 160,000 clones, about 88% of them seen just once; the ten biggest clones take up 7%.

Sequencing was performed on PBMCs or T cells enriched from blood (not recorded which). The rearrangement uses TRBV3-1 (or the pseudogene TRBV3-2) and TRBJ2-2; no clear D gene. The sequence was obtained from a woman in her forties or fifties who had recovered from COVID-19. The CDR3 coding sequence is TGTGCCAGCAGCCAAGAACCCCGGTCGCCCGGGGAGCTGTTTTTT. This translates into CASSQEPRSPGELFF.